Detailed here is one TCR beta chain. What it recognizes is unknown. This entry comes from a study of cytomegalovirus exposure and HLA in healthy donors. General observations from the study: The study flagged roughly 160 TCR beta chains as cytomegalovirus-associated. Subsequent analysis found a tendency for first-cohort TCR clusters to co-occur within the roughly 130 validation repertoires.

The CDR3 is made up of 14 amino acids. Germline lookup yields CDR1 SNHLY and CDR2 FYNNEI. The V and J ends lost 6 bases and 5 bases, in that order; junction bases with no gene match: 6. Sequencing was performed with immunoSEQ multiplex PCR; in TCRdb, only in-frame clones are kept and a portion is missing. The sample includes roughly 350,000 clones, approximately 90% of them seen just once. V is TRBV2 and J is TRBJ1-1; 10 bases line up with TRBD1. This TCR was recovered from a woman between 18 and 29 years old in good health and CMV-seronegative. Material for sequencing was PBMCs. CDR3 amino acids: CASRMTGGMTEAFF. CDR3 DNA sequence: TGTGCCAGCAGAATGACAGGGGGCATGACTGAAGCTTTCTTT.